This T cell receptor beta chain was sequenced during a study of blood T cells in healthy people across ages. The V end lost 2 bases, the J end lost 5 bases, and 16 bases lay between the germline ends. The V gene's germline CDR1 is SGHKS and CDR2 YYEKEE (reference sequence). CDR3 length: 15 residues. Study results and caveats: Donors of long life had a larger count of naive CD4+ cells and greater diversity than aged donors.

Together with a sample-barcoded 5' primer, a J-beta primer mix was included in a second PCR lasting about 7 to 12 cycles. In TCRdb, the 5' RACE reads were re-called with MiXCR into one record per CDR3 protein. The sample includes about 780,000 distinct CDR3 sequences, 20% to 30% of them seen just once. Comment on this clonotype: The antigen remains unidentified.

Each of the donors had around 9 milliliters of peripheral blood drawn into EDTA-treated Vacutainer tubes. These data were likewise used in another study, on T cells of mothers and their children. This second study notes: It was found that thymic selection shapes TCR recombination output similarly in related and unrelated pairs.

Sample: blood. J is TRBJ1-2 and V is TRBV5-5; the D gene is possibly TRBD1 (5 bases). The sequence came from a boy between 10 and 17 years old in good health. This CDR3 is CASSLAGTSGYGYTF. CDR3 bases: TGTGCCAGCAGCTTAGCCGGGACGTCGGGATATGGCTACACCTTC.